This TCR beta chain was profiled in a study of tumor-infiltrating lymphocytes in primary liver carcinoma. Study-wide context: The yield of productive TCRbeta reads per sample was roughly 3.65 to 7.5 million and was similar across tissue types.

Co-extracted RNA and DNA came from around 18-30 mg of unsorted bulk tissue. The CDR3 is made up of 13 amino acids. Germline lookup yields CDR1 SGHTA and CDR2 FQGTGA. The V end was cut by 6 bases, the J end by 2 bases, with 10 bases between. As to this clonotype: Its antigen remains unidentified.

Total RNA amounting to roughly 480 ng was the source from which TCR beta cDNA was made with a constant-region primer. ARM-PCR, slightly modified, supplied the TCR beta libraries through three nested multiplex PCR rounds. Running 10 cycles apiece, the first two PCR rounds relied on TRBV1-TRBV30 forward primers together with a C-beta reverse primer. One entry per CDR3 protein results from TCRdb running MiXCR on the multiplex PCR reads. The repertoire consists of some 120,000 distinct CDR3 sequences, with 64% occurring once and the leading ten covering about 8%. Study-wide results and caveats: With p = 0.039, the top-250-clone fraction in tumors significantly exceeded that in blood.

This receptor was identified in a woman in her sixties with primary liver carcinoma and hepatitis B virus infection. This chain connects TRBV7-3 to TRBJ1-1; D gene ambiguous. The sample was liver tumor tissue from sampling region 3. Subset of the sample: tumor region T3, left-lateral pole. CDR3 sequence reads: CASSRDFNTEAFF. The CDR3 nucleotides read TGTGCCAGCAGTAGGGATTTCAACACTGAAGCTTTCTTT.